The 14 T cell receptor beta chains reported below all come from one sample, sequenced in a study of blood T cell repertoires in COVID-19. The repertoire was sequenced with immunoSEQ multiplex PCR; TCRdb's copy has only in-frame clones and lacks some. The sample yields about 400,000 clones, approximately 85% seen once. Sample: PBMCs or T cells enriched from blood (not recorded which). All receptors derive from a woman aged 40-49 years with acute COVID-19.

The V and J genes are TRBV27 and TRBJ1-2; no firm D call. There are 17 residues in the CDR3. Between the trimmed V and J ends, which lost 0 bases and 2 bases, there was a span of 16 bases. Germline loops: CDR1 MNHEY, CDR2 SMNVEV (reference sequence). CDR3 coding DNA: TGTGCCAGCAGTTTATCTCGAGGAGGCGGATTGAACTATGGCTACACCTTC. This codes for CASSLSRGGGLNYGYTF.

J is TRBJ1-1 and V is TRBV6-5; tentative D call: TRBD1 (5 bases). Trimming left V 8 bases short and J 3 bases short, with 13 bases between. Germline loops: CDR1 MNHEY, CDR2 SVGAGI. This CDR3 is 13 amino acids long. The CDR3 here is CASSGFRDTEAFF. CDR3 in DNA: TGTGCCAGCTCAGGGTTTAGGGACACTGAAGCTTTCTTT.

Of note for this clone: Other nucleotide sequences from this sample produce the same CDR3. V and J are TRBV5-1 and TRBJ2-3; 9 bases agree with TRBD1. The CDR3 loop spans 14 amino acids. V trimming: 3 bases; J trimming: 3 bases; junction bases outside the gene matches: 2. Germline-derived CDR1 and CDR2 are SGHRS and YFSETQ. The CDR3 DNA reads as TGCGCCAGCAGCTCGGGACAGGGAACAGATACGCAGTATTTT. It yields the protein CASSSGQGTDTQYF.

This chain connects TRBV5-1 to TRBJ2-7, with 8 bases that match TRBD1. The germline CDR1 and CDR2 sequences are SGHRS and YFSETQ. Unmatched junction bases numbered 12, after V lost 5 bases and J lost 5 bases. The CDR3 covers 15 residues. The CDR3 DNA sequence: TGCGCCAGCAGTTTCACCGGGACAGGACCCCACGAGCAGTACTTC. It translates to CASSFTGTGPHEQYF.

V and J are TRBV5-4 and TRBJ2-3; 9 bases map to TRBD1. Germline loops: CDR1 SGHNT, CDR2 YYREEE (reference sequence). With 1 base clipped from V and 8 bases from J, the junction kept 14 bases outside the gene matches. The CDR3 consists of 17 residues. The DNA of the CDR3 is TGTGCCAGCAGCTTGTTAGTATCGGGACAGGGAAAAACTACGCAGTATTTT. Amino acids: CASSLLVSGQGKTTQYF.

The genes are TRBV29-1 and TRBJ2-5, with 7 positions matching TRBD1. The J segment lost 4 bases and the V segment lost 6 bases, leaving 5 bases of the junction unmatched. Germline V gives CDR1 SQVTM, CDR2 ANQGSEA. CDR3 size: 12 residues. CDR3 amino acids: CSVQRTGETQYF. Here the CDR3 DNA reads TGCAGCGTCCAAAGGACAGGAGAGACCCAGTACTTC.

This clone appeared a single time. V and J are TRBV30 and TRBJ1-3; TRBD1 agrees at 9 bases. Germline CDR1 is GTSNPN and CDR2 is SVGIG (reference sequence). The CDR3 contains 14 residues. J was trimmed by 1 base and V by 5 bases; bases with no gene match: 3. The DNA of the CDR3 is TGTGCCTGGGGGACAGGGTATTCTGGAAACACCATATATTTT. Its translation is CAWGTGYSGNTIYF.

This clone is a singleton in its sample. The chain has TRBV29-1 and TRBJ1-1; D remains ambiguous. CDR1 SQVTM and CDR2 ANQGSEA come from the germline V gene. The CDR3 consists of 12 residues. Trimming removed 3 bases from V and 10 bases from J, with 15 bases in between. CDR3 sequence reads: CSVEAPGMAAFF. In DNA, the CDR3 is TGCAGCGTTGAGGCCCCAGGCATGGCAGCTTTCTTT.

This chain links TRBV6-5 with TRBJ1-4; 8 bases match TRBD1. Per the germline V gene, CDR1 is MNHEY and CDR2 is SVGAGI. The J segment lost 2 bases and the V segment lost 6 bases, leaving 2 bases of the junction unmatched. This CDR3 is 14 amino acids long. CDR3 DNA sequence: TGTGCCAGCAGGGACAGGGCTACTAATGAAAAACTGTTTTTT. Encoded protein: CASRDRATNEKLFF.

This clone was observed a handful of times. The V gene is TRBV19, the J gene TRBJ1-1, with TRBD1 as a possible D gene (6 bases). CDR3 length equals 15 residues. Trimming removed 3 bases at V and 4 bases at J, with 15 bases between. The germline CDR1 and CDR2 sequences are LNHDA and SQIVND (reference sequence). The CDR3: CASSIRGIRGTEAFF. As DNA, the CDR3 is TGTGCCAGTAGTATTAGGGGGATCCGGGGCACTGAAGCTTTCTTT.

The chain combines TRBV2 with TRBJ1-5; 9 bases match TRBD1. The J segment lost 7 bases and the V segment lost 4 bases, leaving 11 bases of the junction unmatched. Germline V lookup: CDR1 SNHLY, CDR2 FYNNEI. The CDR3 consists of 16 residues. CDR3 sequence (DNA): TGTGCCAGCAGTGGACGGGGGACAGGGAATAGACAGCCCCAGCATTTT. Its translation: CASSGRGTGNRQPQHF.

The chain carries TRBV3-1 (or the pseudogene TRBV3-2) and TRBJ1-1; D remains unclear. CDR1 is LGHDT and CDR2 is YNNKEL in the germline V gene (reference sequence). CDR3 length: 12 residues. Trimming took 2 bases from V and 5 from J, leaving 6 bases between them. This chain's CDR3 is CASSQTKTEAFF. Here the CDR3 DNA reads TGTGCCAGCAGCCAAACTAAAACTGAAGCTTTCTTT.

This CDR3 reads CAWSAQRGYEQYF. CDR3 DNA sequence: TGTGCCTGGAGTGCCCAGCGGGGCTACGAGCAGTACTTC. The chain carries TRBV30 and TRBJ2-7; 7 nucleotides align to TRBD2. Trimming took 1 base from V and 3 from J; bases not matched to a gene: 3. Germline V gene data show CDR1 as GTSNPN and CDR2 as SVGIG (reference sequence). This CDR3 comprises 13 residues. Filled out from reference TRBV30 and TRBJ2-7, the complete variable domain reads SQTIHQWPATLVQPVGSPLSLECTVEGTSNPNLYWYRQAAGRGLQLLFYSVGIGQISSEVPQNLSASRPQDRQFILSSKKLLLSDSGFYLCAWSAQRGYEQYFGPGTRLTVT.

The gene calls are TRBV6-5 and TRBJ2-1, with 7 bases matching TRBD1. Germline loops: CDR1 MNHEY, CDR2 SVGAGI. This CDR3 comprises 15 residues. J was trimmed by 2 bases and V by 5 bases; bases with no gene match: 6. CDR3 sequence (DNA): TGTGCCAGCAGTAACACAGGGGCGGCCTACAATGAGCAGTTCTTC. Protein: CASSNTGAAYNEQFF.